This T cell receptor beta chain was retrieved from a study of blood T cell repertoires in COVID-19. As for the study in general: COVID-19 samples collected from the United States, Italy and Spain covered acute and convalescent phases. PBMCs, B-cell-depleted T cells, or T cells were the source of the cDNA or gDNA that made up the material.

Categorization into cohorts depended on clinical history that participants reported. A case of COVID-19 had been met by exposed participants within 2 weeks before study entry. This CDR3 has 14 amino acids. CDR1 and CDR2 (germline): MDHEN, SYDVKM. Trimming at V came to 10 bases and at J to 11 bases, leaving 14 bases not matched to a gene. The table came from immunoSEQ multiplex PCR; TCRdb's copy has only in-frame clones and leaves some out. Of about 200,000 clones listed, about 80% are singletons. The source material was PBMCs or T cells enriched from blood (not recorded which). V usage is TRBV28 and J usage is TRBJ1-6, with 7 nucleotides matching TRBD1. This receptor was taken from a woman between 45 and 65 years old who had been exposed to COVID-19. CDR3 sequence: CATKLGNRGPPLHF. The CDR3 nucleotides read TGTGCCACCAAGCTGGGAAACAGGGGTCCACCCCTCCACTTT.